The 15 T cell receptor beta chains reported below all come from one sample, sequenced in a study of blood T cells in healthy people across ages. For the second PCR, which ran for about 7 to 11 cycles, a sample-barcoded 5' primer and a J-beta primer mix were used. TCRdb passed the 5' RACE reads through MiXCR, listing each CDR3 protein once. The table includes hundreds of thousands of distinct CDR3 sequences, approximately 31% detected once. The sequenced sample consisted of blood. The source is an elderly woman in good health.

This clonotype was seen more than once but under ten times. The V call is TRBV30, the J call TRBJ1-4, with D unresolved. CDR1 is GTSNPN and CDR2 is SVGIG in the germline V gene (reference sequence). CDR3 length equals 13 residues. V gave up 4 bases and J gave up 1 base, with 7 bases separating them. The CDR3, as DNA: TGTGCCTGGAAGGTGGGAACTAATGAAAAACTGTTTTTT. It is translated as CAWKVGTNEKLFF.

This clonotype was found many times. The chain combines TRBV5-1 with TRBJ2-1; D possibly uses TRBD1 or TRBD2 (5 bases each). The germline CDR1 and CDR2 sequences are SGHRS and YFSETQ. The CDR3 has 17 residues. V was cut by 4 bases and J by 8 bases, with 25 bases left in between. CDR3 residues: CASSEAGLGALGDEQFF. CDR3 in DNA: TGCGCCAGCAGCGAGGCGGGCTTAGGGGCCCTCGGGGATGAGCAGTTCTTC. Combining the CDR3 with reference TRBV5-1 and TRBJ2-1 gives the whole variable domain KAGVTQTPRYLIKTRGQQVTLSCSPISGHRSVSWYQQTPGQGLQFLFEYFSETQRNKGNFPGRFSGRQFSNSRSEMNVSTLELGDSALYLCASSEAGLGALGDEQFFGPGTRLTVL.

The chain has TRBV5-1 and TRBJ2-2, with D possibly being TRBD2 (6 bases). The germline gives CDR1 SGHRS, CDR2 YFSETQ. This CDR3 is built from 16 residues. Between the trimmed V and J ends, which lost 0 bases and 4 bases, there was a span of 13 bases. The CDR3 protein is CASSLGGTEGTGELFF. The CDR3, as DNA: TGCGCCAGCAGCTTGGGGGGGACGGAGGGCACCGGGGAGCTGTTTTTT.

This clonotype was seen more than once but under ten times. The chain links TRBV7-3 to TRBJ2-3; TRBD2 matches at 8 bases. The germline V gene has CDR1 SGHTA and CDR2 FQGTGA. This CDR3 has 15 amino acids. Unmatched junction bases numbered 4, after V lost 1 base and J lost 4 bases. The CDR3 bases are TGTGCCAGCAGCTTAAATGGACTAGCTTCAGATACGCAGTATTTT. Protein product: CASSLNGLASDTQYF.

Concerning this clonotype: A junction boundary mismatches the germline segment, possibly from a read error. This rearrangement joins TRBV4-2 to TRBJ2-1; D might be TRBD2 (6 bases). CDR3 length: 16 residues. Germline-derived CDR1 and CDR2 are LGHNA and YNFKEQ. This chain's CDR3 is CASSLTWDWGGDEQFF. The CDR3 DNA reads TGTGCCAGCAGCCTCACCTGGGACTGGGGAGGAGATGAACAGTTCTTC.

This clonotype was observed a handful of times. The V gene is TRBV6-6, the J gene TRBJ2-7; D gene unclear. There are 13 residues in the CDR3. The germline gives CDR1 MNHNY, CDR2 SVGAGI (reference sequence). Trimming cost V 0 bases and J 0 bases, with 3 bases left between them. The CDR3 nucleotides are TGTGCCAGCAGTTACTCCGCCTCCTACGAGCAGTACTTC. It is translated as CASSYSASYEQYF.

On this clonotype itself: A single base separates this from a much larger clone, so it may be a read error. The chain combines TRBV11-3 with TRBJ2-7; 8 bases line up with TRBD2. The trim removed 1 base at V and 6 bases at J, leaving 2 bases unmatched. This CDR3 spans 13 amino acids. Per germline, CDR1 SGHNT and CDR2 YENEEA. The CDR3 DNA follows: TGTGCCAGCAGCTTAGGGGGGACTAGCGAGCAGTACTTC. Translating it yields CASSLGGTSEQYF.

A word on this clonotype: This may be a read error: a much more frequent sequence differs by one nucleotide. Here the CDR3 DNA reads TGCGCCAGCAGCCTTTACAGGGGGCGGATTACCACTGAGCAGTACTTC. It specifies CASSLYRGRITTEQYF. The chain joins TRBV5-1 to TRBJ2-5; 9 nucleotides match TRBD1. Germline CDR1 SGHRS, CDR2 YFSETQ. This CDR3 contains 16 residues. Trimming took 4 bases from V and 11 from J; bases not matched to a gene: 18.

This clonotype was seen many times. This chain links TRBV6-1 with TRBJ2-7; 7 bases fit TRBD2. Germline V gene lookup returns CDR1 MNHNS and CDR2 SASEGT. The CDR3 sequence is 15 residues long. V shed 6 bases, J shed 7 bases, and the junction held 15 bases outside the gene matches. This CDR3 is CASRTGLLRLGEQYF. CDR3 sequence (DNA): TGTGCCAGCAGAACGGGACTACTCCGGCTGGGGGAGCAGTACTTC.

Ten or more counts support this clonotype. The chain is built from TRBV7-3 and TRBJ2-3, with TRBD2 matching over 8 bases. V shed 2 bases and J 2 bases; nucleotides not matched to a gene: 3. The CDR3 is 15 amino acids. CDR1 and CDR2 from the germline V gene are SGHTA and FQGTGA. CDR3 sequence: CASSLYSGVTDTQYF. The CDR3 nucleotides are TGTGCCAGCAGCTTATATAGCGGGGTCACAGATACGCAGTATTTT.

The CDR3 DNA is TGTGCCAGCACTACGAGTCAGGGGCTCCATCAGCCCCAGCATTTT. Amino acids: CASTTSQGLHQPQHF. The V call is TRBV2, the J call TRBJ1-5; tentatively, D is TRBD1 (6 bases). Germline assignment: CDR1 SNHLY and CDR2 FYNNEI. Trimming took 7 bases from V and 5 from J, leaving 18 bases between them. The CDR3 length is 15 residues.

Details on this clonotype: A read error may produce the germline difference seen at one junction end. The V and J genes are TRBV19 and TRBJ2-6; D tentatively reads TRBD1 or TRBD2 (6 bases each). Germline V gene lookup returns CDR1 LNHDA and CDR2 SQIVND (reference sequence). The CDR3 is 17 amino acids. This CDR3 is CASSIFRGLSGANVRTF. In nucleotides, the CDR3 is TGTGCCAGTAGTATATTCAGGGGACTCTCTGGGGCCAACGTCCGGACTTTC.

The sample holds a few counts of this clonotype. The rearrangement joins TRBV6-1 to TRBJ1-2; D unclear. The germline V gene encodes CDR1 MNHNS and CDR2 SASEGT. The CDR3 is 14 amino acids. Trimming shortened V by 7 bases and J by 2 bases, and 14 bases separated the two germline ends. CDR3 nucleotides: TGTGCCAGCACCCGAGACACTTCCAACTATGGCTACACCTTC. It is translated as CASTRDTSNYGYTF.

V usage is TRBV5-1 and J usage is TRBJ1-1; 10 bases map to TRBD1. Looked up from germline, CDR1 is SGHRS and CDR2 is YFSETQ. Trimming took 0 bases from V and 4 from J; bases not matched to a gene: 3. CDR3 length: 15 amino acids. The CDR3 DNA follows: TGCGCCAGCAGCTTGGACGGACAGGGGGGCACTGAAGCTTTCTTT. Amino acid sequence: CASSLDGQGGTEAFF. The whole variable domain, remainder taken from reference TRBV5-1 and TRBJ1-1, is KAGVTQTPRYLIKTRGQQVTLSCSPISGHRSVSWYQQTPGQGLQFLFEYFSETQRNKGNFPGRFSGRQFSNSRSEMNVSTLELGDSALYLCASSLDGQGGTEAFFGQGTRLTVV.

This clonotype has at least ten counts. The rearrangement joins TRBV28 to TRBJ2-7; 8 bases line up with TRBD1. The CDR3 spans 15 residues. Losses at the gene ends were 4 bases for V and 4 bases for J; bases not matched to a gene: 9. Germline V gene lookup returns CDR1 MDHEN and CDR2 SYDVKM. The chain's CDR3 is CASSYSGGAAYEQYF. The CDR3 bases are TGTGCCAGCAGTTACTCAGGGGGCGCGGCTTACGAGCAGTACTTC.